This paragraph covers one T cell receptor beta chain sequence. Its antigen remains undetermined. Base qualities are not at hand, and no much larger clone is one base apart. The sample comes from a study of T cell responses to AZD1222 COVID-19 vaccine (dated by TCRdb to about 2021). With regard to the full study: AZD1222 recipients whose second dose came at about 4 weeks and those whose second dose came at about 12 weeks were combined into one group, since spike-specific TCR depth and breadth did not differ between the two schedules. TCR sequencing was performed for 230 to 250 trial participants, of whom approximately 200 were given two doses of AZD1222 and around 25 were given two doses of MenACWY control vaccine. Enrollment into the trials was organized by age into subgroups of 18-55, 56-69 and 70-plus years, and those subgroups contained roughly 140, 27 and 60 TCR-sequenced participants, respectively.

CDR1 DFQATT and CDR2 SNEGSKA were looked up in the germline V gene (reference sequence). Trimming at the junction amounts to 6 bases on V and 6 bases on J, and the germline ends lie 8 bases apart. The CDR3 covers 11 residues, taking in both the cysteine and the phenylalanine. The kept DNA is CDR3 alone, 33 bases in frame from the first base. Paper-wide results and their limitations: After two AZD1222 doses, spike-specific TCR breadth and depth were significantly higher than at day 0 and than in MenACWY recipients. Because no samples from the day 14 peak response were available, repertoires could be characterized only after the peak T cell response. Conclusions about previously exposed vaccinees are limited, since just five to seven AZD1222 recipients were seropositive for SARS-CoV-2 at baseline. Reportedly, close to half of the unique spike-specific TCRs recognized epitopes lying outside the regions that are mutated in the B.1.351 and B.1.1.7 variants. The 56-69-year group was small, and its depth increase did not reach significance, likely because of low power. Vaccine-associated CD4 TCRs spanned the whole spike protein, with dominant responses in regions 160-218 and 743-854. Participants were mostly white British and included more females than males, and it was suggested by the authors that clonal diversity may have been underestimated.

The time point tag for this specimen amounts to: baseline before first vaccination. Vaccinee samples were obtained from the UK trials COV001 and COV002, which included a single-blind randomized controlled phase 2/3 trial of AZD1222 (ChAdOx1 nCoV-19) in healthy adults. For TCRbeta chain sequencing, PBMC samples were collected from trial participants at day 0 and at day 28 after the second dose. The CDR3 regions of human TCRbeta chains were subjected to immunosequencing. On the authors' methods: TCRs in the repertoires were matched against a reference library of SARS-CoV-2-specific TCRs that had been generated with the MIRA antigen-specificity platform. Breadth meant the fraction of unique TCRs that were SARS-CoV-2-associated, whereas depth meant the fraction of total T cells that were SARS-CoV-2-associated. Using the MIRA data, each spike-specific TCR was mapped to the spike region that the TCR reacts to and placed in a CD4 or CD8 class. Log10-transformed breadth and depth values were compared by one-way ANOVA with Sidak's multiple comparisons tests. Drawn from immuneACCESS, this table holds only the in-frame rearrangements with V and J called that TCRdb kept. Clones are partly lost; checked studies trace under half to an unresolved V gene and leave the rest unexplained. V, J and clone size derive from that table, while D and trimming were established from the DNA sequence. This sample lists roughly 97,000 clones; roughly 90% were detected once. The ten largest clonotypes hold 7.5% of the sample.

The specimen comprised peripheral blood, sampled on day 0 of AZD1222 vaccination. This receptor was identified in an adult in good health. The chain is made from TRBV20-1 and TRBJ2-2; the D segment cannot be called with confidence. The DNA sequence follows: TGCAGTGCCCAGAGGTCCGGGGAGCTGTTTTTT. This yields the protein CSAQRSGELFF.